Below are 27 T cell receptor beta chains sequenced from a single sample in a study of cytomegalovirus exposure and HLA in healthy donors. Both 60 Vbeta primers and 13 Jbeta primers went into the PCR. Libraries were prepared by immunoSEQ multiplex PCR; TCRdb keeps only in-frame clonotypes and omits some of them. This sample has 180,000 or so clones; over 65% occur once, and the top ten carry over 1.1%. Source material: PBMCs. The receptors come from a man between 18 and 35 years old in good health and CMV-seronegative.

The CDR3 region is CASSYPPGTERYEQYF. In nucleotides, the CDR3 is TGTGCCAGCAGTTACCCCCCCGGGACAGAGAGGTACGAGCAGTACTTC. V is TRBV6-5 and J is TRBJ2-7, with 7 positions matching TRBD1. The CDR3 extends over 16 amino acids. With V trimmed by 2 bases and J by 4 bases, 11 bases remained unmatched. The germline V gene encodes CDR1 MNHEY and CDR2 SVGAGI.

V and J are TRBV6-4 and TRBJ2-3, with D unclear. This CDR3 comprises 14 residues. Trimming removed 6 bases from V and 2 bases from J, with 12 bases in between. Germline assignment: CDR1 MRHNA and CDR2 SNTAGT. The CDR3 sequence: CASSQDISTDTQYF. The CDR3 DNA is TGTGCCAGCAGCCAAGACATCTCCACAGATACGCAGTATTTT.

V gene TRBV19 combines with J gene TRBJ1-2; 8 bases fit TRBD1. From germline, CDR1 is LNHDA and CDR2 SQIVND (reference sequence). The length of the CDR3 is 14 residues. V shed 5 bases, J shed 6 bases, and the junction held 8 bases outside the gene matches. The CDR3 region is CASSPGQGWDGYTF. The CDR3 DNA reads TGTGCCAGTAGTCCCGGACAGGGATGGGATGGCTACACCTTC. The whole variable domain, remainder taken from reference TRBV19 and TRBJ1-2, is DGGITQSPKYLFRKEGQNVTLSCEQNLNHDAMYWYRQDPGQGLRLIYYSQIVNDFQKGDIAEGYSVSREKKESFPLTVTSAQKNPTAFYLCASSPGQGWDGYTFGSGTRLTVV.

This rearrangement joins TRBV27 to TRBJ1-1, with 9 positions matching TRBD1. This CDR3 comprises 16 residues. CDR1 is MNHEY and CDR2 is SMNVEV in the germline V gene (reference sequence). V shed 1 base and J 5 bases; nucleotides not matched to a gene: 8. The chain's CDR3 is CASSLWVQGARTEAFF. In DNA, the CDR3 is TGTGCCAGCAGTTTATGGGTACAGGGGGCGAGAACTGAAGCTTTCTTT.

This clone occurred many times. This chain links TRBV9 with TRBJ1-1, with a tentative D call TRBD1 (5 bases). V dropped 1 base and J dropped 5 bases, with 12 bases sitting between them. CDR1 is SGDLS, CDR2 YYNGEE, per germline. The CDR3 is made up of 14 amino acids. CDR3 in DNA: TGTGCCAGCAGCGTATCTGGGGGGAGGACTGAAGCTTTCTTT. Protein: CASSVSGGRTEAFF.

The chain links TRBV29-1 to TRBJ2-1; 7 positions match TRBD2. Per the germline V gene, CDR1 is SQVTM and CDR2 is ANQGSEA. This CDR3 is built from 14 residues. J gave up 3 bases and V 6 bases, and 8 bases lay outside the gene matches. In DNA, the CDR3 is TGCAGCGTCAATCCCCCGGGAGGCTACAATGAGCAGTTCTTC. Encoded protein: CSVNPPGGYNEQFF.

In this sample, this clone turned up once. CDR3: CASSLAGEFNQPQHF. Written as DNA, the CDR3 is TGTGCCAGCAGCTTGGCCGGGGAATTCAATCAGCCCCAGCATTTT. The chain is built from TRBV5-5 and TRBJ1-5; D uncertain. Trimming cost V 0 bases and J 3 bases, with 10 bases left between them. CDR3 length: 15 amino acids. The germline V gene encodes CDR1 SGHKS and CDR2 YYEKEE (reference sequence).

The chain links TRBV29-1 to TRBJ1-2; D is undetermined. The CDR3 totals 13 residues. V was pared by 4 bases and J by 3 bases, with 12 bases between. Per the germline V gene, CDR1 is SQVTM and CDR2 is ANQGSEA. The CDR3 nucleotides read TGCAGCGTTGGTGAACAGACCTACTATGGCTACACCTTC. Residues: CSVGEQTYYGYTF.

This clone was detected only a few times. V and J are TRBV6-4 and TRBJ2-7; D might be TRBD1 (5 bases). Between the trimmed V and J ends, which lost 0 bases and 0 bases, there was a span of 6 bases. The CDR3 contains 14 residues. Germline V gives CDR1 MRHNA, CDR2 SNTAGT. This CDR3 reads CASSDSQGSYEQYF. The CDR3 coding sequence is TGTGCCAGCAGTGACTCCCAGGGCTCCTACGAGCAGTACTTC.

The rearrangement links TRBV5-4 to TRBJ2-3, with D unclear. The CDR3 has 13 residues. V was trimmed by 0 bases and J by 6 bases, leaving 8 bases between them. Germline V CDR1 and CDR2: SGHNT, YYREEE (reference sequence). For the CDR3, the DNA is TGTGCCAGCAGCTTGGTTGATGAGGATACGCAGTATTTT. Residues: CASSLVDEDTQYF.

The rearrangement links TRBV13 to TRBJ2-7; 8 nucleotides line up with TRBD2. Looked up from germline, CDR1 is PRHDT and CDR2 is FYEKMQ (reference sequence). The V segment lost 0 bases and the J segment 2 bases; nucleotides outside the gene matches: 3. The CDR3 consists of 15 residues. The CDR3 bases are TGTGCCAGCAGCTTAGGGGTAGCGGGGCCCTACGAGCAGTACTTC. It translates to CASSLGVAGPYEQYF.

This clone was observed a handful of times. This chain joins TRBV9 and TRBJ2-1; D might be TRBD2 (5 bases). Germline assignment: CDR1 SGDLS and CDR2 YYNGEE. The CDR3 extends over 16 amino acids. With 0 bases removed from V and 4 bases from J, the gap between germline ends came to 14 bases. The CDR3 region has the DNA TGTGCCAGCAGCGTAGCTTGGATAGCGCGGTACAATGAGCAGTTCTTC. It translates to CASSVAWIARYNEQFF.

The chain is built from TRBV7-2 and TRBJ1-2; possible D gene TRBD1, 5 bases. Germline-derived CDR1 and CDR2 are SGHTA and FQGNSA. The germline V and J ends were trimmed by 4 bases and 5 bases, with 17 bases remaining between them. The CDR3 loop spans 15 amino acids. The CDR3 nucleotides are TGTGCCAGCAGCTCATTTCGCGGGACGGTGTATGGCTACACCTTC. Its translation is CASSSFRGTVYGYTF.

This clone occurred a few times. The chain uses TRBV27 and TRBJ2-7, with 7 bases that match TRBD2. CDR1 is MNHEY and CDR2 is SMNVEV in the germline V gene (reference sequence). V trimming: 2 bases; J trimming: 3 bases; junction bases outside the gene matches: 13. The CDR3 runs to 17 residues. The CDR3 is CASSLSSGSSGGYEQYF. CDR3 sequence (DNA): TGTGCCAGCAGTTTAAGTTCCGGGTCTAGCGGAGGCTACGAGCAGTACTTC.

This clone was detected once. The rearrangement uses TRBV18 and TRBJ1-1; D not resolved. The CDR3 contains 11 residues. CDR1 and CDR2 from the germline V gene are KGHSH and LQKENI. The V end lost 3 bases, the J end lost 6 bases, and 5 bases lay between the germline ends. The CDR3, as DNA: TGTGCCAGCTCACCCCTCTCTGAAGCTTTCTTT. Encoded protein: CASSPLSEAFF.

J is TRBJ2-1 and V is TRBV2; TRBD2 matches 14 bases. V was clipped by 7 bases and J by 5 bases; unmatched bases: 10. CDR3 length: 17 amino acids. Germline V lookup: CDR1 SNHLY, CDR2 FYNNEI. The DNA of the CDR3 is TGTGCCAGCAACAAAGGGACTAGCGGGGGCCGAAACAATGAGCAGTTCTTC. Translating it yields CASNKGTSGGRNNEQFF.

J is TRBJ2-5 and V is TRBV28, with D possibly matching TRBD2 (5 bases). Germline CDR1 is MDHEN and CDR2 is SYDVKM. V dropped 6 bases and J dropped 5 bases, with 16 bases sitting between them. CDR3 length: 14 amino acids. The CDR3 bases are TGTGCCAGCAGCCTCGGGGAAGTGAGGGAGACCCAGTACTTC. Protein sequence: CASSLGEVRETQYF. Full variable domain (outside the CDR3, taken from reference TRBV28 and TRBJ2-5): DVKVTQSSRYLVKRTGEKVFLECVQDMDHENMFWYRQDPGLGLRLIYFSYDVKMKEKGDIPEGYSVSREKKERFSLILESASTNQTSMYLCASSLGEVRETQYFGPGTRLLVL.

The chain couples TRBV7-2 to TRBJ2-5; D is uncertain. V shed 5 bases and J shed 5 bases, with 9 bases lying between them. The germline CDR1 and CDR2 sequences are SGHTA and FQGNSA. The CDR3 is made up of 12 amino acids. The CDR3 region has the DNA TGTGCCAGCAGCAATATCAGGGAGACCCAGTACTTC. Protein: CASSNIRETQYF.

The chain combines TRBV7-9 with TRBJ2-1; 7 nucleotides line up with TRBD1. Per the germline V gene, CDR1 is SEHNR and CDR2 is FQNEAQ (reference sequence). CDR3 length: 15 amino acids. The V gene end was trimmed by 3 bases and the J gene end by 5 bases; junction bases not matched to a gene: 7. In DNA form, the CDR3 reads TGTGCCAGCAGCTTGAGACAGGGATATGACAATGAGCAGTTCTTC. Translating it yields CASSLRQGYDNEQFF.

A few counts support this clone. This chain connects TRBV19 to TRBJ2-1, with 8 bases aligning to TRBD2. The CDR3 runs to 15 residues. J was trimmed by 3 bases and V by 3 bases; bases with no gene match: 4. Germline assignment: CDR1 LNHDA and CDR2 SQIVND (reference sequence). This CDR3 is CASSIGGAVYNEQFF. CDR3 sequence (DNA): TGTGCCAGTAGTATCGGGGGGGCCGTCTACAATGAGCAGTTCTTC.

This clone was detected a few times. The V call is TRBV5-1, the J call TRBJ2-7, with TRBD1 identical over 7 bases. The germline V gene encodes CDR1 SGHRS and CDR2 YFSETQ. Unmatched junction bases numbered 8, after V lost 5 bases and J lost 9 bases. This CDR3 has 12 residues. CDR3 in DNA: TGCGCCAGCAGTGAGACAGGGCACGGGCAGTACTTC. Amino acids: CASSETGHGQYF.

The chain employs TRBV4-3 and TRBJ1-1, with D possibly being TRBD1 (6 bases). V was trimmed by 4 bases and J by 1 base, leaving 13 bases between them. This CDR3 contains 15 residues. The germline gives CDR1 LGHNA, CDR2 YSLEER. CDR3 amino acids: CASSPTTGANTEAFF. Written as DNA, the CDR3 is TGCGCCAGCAGCCCAACGACAGGAGCGAACACTGAAGCTTTCTTT.

This clone came up once. CDR3 residues: CAWSPSGRLTYEQYF. CDR3 nucleotide sequence: TGTGCCTGGAGTCCTTCCGGCAGGCTAACCTACGAGCAGTACTTC. The chain employs TRBV30 and TRBJ2-7; D is uncertain. V was clipped by 2 bases and J by 2 bases, with 16 bases between them. Germline V gene lookup returns CDR1 GTSNPN and CDR2 SVGIG (reference sequence). The CDR3 runs 15 residues. Drawing the rest from reference TRBV30 and TRBJ2-7, the complete variable domain is SQTIHQWPATLVQPVGSPLSLECTVEGTSNPNLYWYRQAAGRGLQLLFYSVGIGQISSEVPQNLSASRPQDRQFILSSKKLLLSDSGFYLCAWSPSGRLTYEQYFGPGTRLTVT.

The CDR3 nucleotides read TGTGCCAGCAGCTCGACAAGGGACAAATACGAGCAGTACTTC. Translated, it gives CASSSTRDKYEQYF. The rearrangement links TRBV7-2 to TRBJ2-7; D might be TRBD1 (6 bases). V lost 4 bases and J 4 bases, leaving 14 bases between the germline ends. The CDR3 sequence is 14 residues long. Germline V lookup: CDR1 SGHTA, CDR2 FQGNSA.

The chain recombines TRBV30 with TRBJ1-3; D not resolved. This CDR3 is 16 amino acids long. Germline CDR1 GTSNPN, CDR2 SVGIG (reference sequence). Deletions cut 1 base from V and 0 bases from J, with 13 bases between. The CDR3 protein is CAWSGGQMSSGNTIYF. In nucleotides, the CDR3 is TGTGCCTGGAGTGGAGGCCAGATGAGCTCTGGAAACACCATATATTTT.

Concerning this clone: At one of its ends the junction is not consistent with the germline gene, which may arise from a read error. The rearrangement links TRBV7-9 to TRBJ1-4; 10 bases map to TRBD1. The length of the CDR3 is 19 residues. The V gene's germline CDR1 is SEHNR and CDR2 FQNEAQ (reference sequence). This CDR3 is CSSSPLPGQGRLTNEKLFF. The CDR3 DNA follows: TGTTCCAGCAGCCCTCTGCCGGGACAGGGGCGATTAACTAATGAAAAACTGTTTTTT.

The V gene is TRBV7-9, the J gene TRBJ1-6; a possible D gene is TRBD1 (5 bases). Trimming pared 5 bases from V and 5 bases from J, leaving 10 bases between. This CDR3 region has 14 residues. Germline loops: CDR1 SEHNR, CDR2 FQNEAQ (reference sequence). CDR3 in DNA: TGTGCCAGCAGCAAGAGACAGAATAATTCACCCCTCCACTTT. It translates to CASSKRQNNSPLHF.